This paragraph covers one T cell receptor (beta chain) sequence. Its antigen is not identified. The PCR contained 60 Vbeta and 13 Jbeta primers. Profiling relied on immunoSEQ multiplex PCR, and the TCRdb table lists in-frame clones only, not all of them. The sample gives tens of thousands of clones, 70% to 85% of which show up once; more than 2.5% is in the top ten. Participants comprised healthy donors of bone marrow. The data derive from a study of cytomegalovirus exposure and HLA in healthy donors. Background on the study: Drawn from HLA-typed donors, around 85 million unique TCRs were held in an early data release.

General study findings and limits: The classifier reportedly diagnosed cytomegalovirus status with high sensitivity and specificity.

The sequenced sample was PBMCs. The clonotype was recovered from a man aged 50-60 years in good health and CMV-seropositive.

For the CDR3, the DNA is TGTGCCAGCAGCTGGGAGGGACTAGCGGGAGGCGAGACCCAGTACTTC. Amino acids: CASSWEGLAGGETQYF. The chain carries TRBV11-1 and TRBJ2-5, with 15 bases matching TRBD2. Germline V gene lookup returns CDR1 SGHAT and CDR2 FQDESV (reference sequence). The CDR3 has 16 residues. The V segment lost 4 bases and the J segment 5 bases; nucleotides outside the gene matches: 5.